This T cell receptor (beta chain) was recovered during a study of CD8+CD57+ T cells in acquired aplastic anemia. CDR3 and TCR beta VDJ profiling relied on a genomic DNA template. TCRdb redid the calling of the reads with MiXCR, one entry per CDR3 protein. The sample includes approximately 300,000 distinct CDR3 sequences, 45% to 65% of them seen just once. All patients picked for sequencing had shown, by flow cytometry, an expansion of CD8+CD57+ cells. A severe acquired aplastic anemia diagnosis applied to all patients. No therapy was given to patients before blood sampling. The germline V gene has CDR1 LNHNV and CDR2 YYDKDF (reference sequence). Trimming removed 1 base from V and 4 bases from J; junction bases left unmatched: 18. The length of the CDR3 is 19 residues.

Sequenced sample: sorted CD4+, CD8+, or CD8+CD57+ T cells (not recorded which) from PBMCs. The J gene is TRBJ2-5, the V gene TRBV15; 7 bases fit TRBD2. The origin of this receptor is a human donor with aplastic anemia. CDR3 bases: TGTGCCACCAGCAGAGGGAGCGGGAAGGGTGGGAGGTGGTCAGAGACCCAGTACTTC. It encodes CATSRGSGKGGRWSETQYF.